These 24 T cell receptor beta chains were sequenced from one sample in a study of T cell responses to AZD1222 COVID-19 vaccine. Data came from immunoSEQ multiplex PCR; TCRdb stores just in-frame clones and leaves some out. The data contain about 150,000 clones, approximately 90% of them singletons. Specimen: peripheral blood, collected on day 0 of AZD1222 vaccination. These receptors were obtained from an adult in good health.

J is TRBJ1-5 and V is TRBV3-1 (or the pseudogene TRBV3-2); tentative D call: TRBD1 (5 bases). Trimming left V 4 bases short and J 3 bases short, with 13 bases between. CDR1 and CDR2 from the germline V gene are LGHDT and YNNKEL (reference sequence). This CDR3 spans 15 amino acids. The CDR3 nucleotides read TGTGCCAGCAGCCTATCTGGGGCAACCAATCAGCCCCAGCATTTT. Translating gives CASSLSGATNQPQHF.

This chain connects TRBV10-3 to TRBJ1-2; 10 bases line up with TRBD1. After removal of 11 bases from V and 3 bases from J, the junction contained 6 bases not matched to a gene. CDR1 is ENHRY, CDR2 SYGVKD, per germline. The CDR3 loop spans 13 amino acids. The CDR3 spells CAVDRGLDYGYTF. CDR3 nucleotides: TGTGCCGTCGACAGGGGGCTGGACTATGGCTACACCTTC.

The chain employs TRBV7-9 and TRBJ1-5; D gene unclear. CDR3 length: 15 residues. Trimming took off 1 base at V and 4 bases at J, with 11 bases between the two ends. Looked up from germline, CDR1 is SEHNR and CDR2 is FQNEAQ (reference sequence). CDR3 in amino acids: CASSLGETRNQPQHF. The CDR3 DNA is TGTGCCAGCAGCTTAGGGGAGACGAGAAATCAGCCCCAGCATTTT.

This chain links TRBV15 with TRBJ1-5, with a possible D match to TRBD1 (5 bases). Germline loops: CDR1 LNHNV, CDR2 YYDKDF (reference sequence). The length of the CDR3 is 14 residues. The V end was cut by 3 bases, the J end by 4 bases, with 10 bases between. The CDR3 reads CATSRDMGNQPQHF. CDR3 bases: TGTGCCACCAGCAGGGACATGGGGAATCAGCCCCAGCATTTT. The complete variable domain, with remaining parts taken from reference TRBV15 and TRBJ1-5, reads DAMVIQNPRYQVTQFGKPVTLSCSQTLNHNVMYWYQQKSSQAPKLLFHYYDKDFNNEADTPDNFQSRRPNTSFCFLDIRSPGLGDTAMYLCATSRDMGNQPQHFGDGTRLSIL.

This CDR3 is CASSIGRPGDEQFF. The CDR3 DNA follows: TGTGCCAGTAGTATAGGGCGGCCGGGGGATGAGCAGTTCTTC. This chain joins TRBV19 and TRBJ2-1; tentative D call: TRBD2 (6 bases). In germline, CDR1 is LNHDA, CDR2 SQIVND (reference sequence). This CDR3 has 14 amino acids. V was trimmed by 1 base and J by 8 bases, leaving 12 bases between them.

The chain uses TRBV27 and TRBJ1-2; TRBD1 matches 10 bases. The CDR3 is 11 amino acids. CDR1 MNHEY and CDR2 SMNVEV come from the germline V gene (reference sequence). The J segment lost 6 bases and the V segment lost 9 bases, leaving 1 base of the junction unmatched. CDR3 in DNA: TGTGCCAGGACAGGGGGCGATGGCTACACCTTC. Translating it yields CARTGGDGYTF.

V is TRBV6-6 and J is TRBJ1-5; 8 nucleotides match TRBD1. The CDR3 consists of 13 residues. Germline CDR1 reads MNHNY; CDR2 reads SVGAGI (reference sequence). The trim removed 6 bases at V and 9 bases at J, leaving 7 bases unmatched. In DNA, the CDR3 is TGTGCCAGCAGCGACAGGGGAGTGGGGCCCCAGCATTTT. This translates into CASSDRGVGPQHF.

V usage is TRBV15 and J usage is TRBJ1-1, with 8 bases aligning to TRBD1. With 4 bases clipped from V and 3 bases from J, the junction kept 4 bases outside the gene matches. CDR1 and CDR2 from the germline V gene are LNHNV and YYDKDF (reference sequence). The CDR3 is 14 amino acids. The CDR3 sequence: CATSTTTGDTEAFF. In nucleotides, the CDR3 is TGTGCCACCAGCACCACGACAGGGGACACTGAAGCTTTCTTT.

V is TRBV2 and J is TRBJ1-4; 7 nucleotides align to TRBD1. There are 16 residues in the CDR3. The trim removed 5 bases at V and 2 bases at J, leaving 8 bases unmatched. The V gene's germline CDR1 is SNHLY and CDR2 FYNNEI. CDR3 loop: CASSPGQASTNEKLFF. CDR3 nucleotides: TGTGCCAGCAGTCCAGGACAGGCGAGTACTAATGAAAAACTGTTTTTT.

V is TRBV29-1 and J is TRBJ2-5; TRBD2 matches 10 bases. The CDR3 contains 13 residues. V gave up 0 bases and J gave up 8 bases; unmatched junction bases: 3. From germline, CDR1 is SQVTM and CDR2 ANQGSEA. The CDR3 spells CSVEESGGATQYF. The CDR3 DNA reads TGCAGCGTTGAAGAAAGCGGGGGGGCAACCCAGTACTTC.

V is TRBV6-4 and J is TRBJ2-3; 10 bases match TRBD2. The germline CDR1 and CDR2 sequences are MRHNA and SNTAGT. J gave up 2 bases and V 3 bases, and 2 bases lay outside the gene matches. CDR3 length: 15 amino acids. The CDR3 DNA follows: TGTGCCAGCAGTGAACTAGCGGGGACCACAGATACGCAGTATTTT. Translated, it gives CASSELAGTTDTQYF.

The chain couples TRBV7-9 to TRBJ2-3; 8 bases are a match to TRBD2. There are 15 residues in the CDR3. The germline CDR1 and CDR2 sequences are SEHNR and FQNEAQ (reference sequence). V trimming: 5 bases; J trimming: 1 base; junction bases outside the gene matches: 5. The CDR3 protein is CASSPGGAGTDTQYF. The CDR3 DNA follows: TGTGCCAGCAGCCCCGGGGGGGCCGGCACAGATACGCAGTATTTT.

The chain couples TRBV7-8 to TRBJ2-3; 7 bases map to TRBD2. With 6 bases clipped from V and 3 bases from J, the junction kept 9 bases outside the gene matches. Germline CDR1 SGHVS, CDR2 FQNEAQ. This CDR3 contains 15 residues. The CDR3 region is CASSSREGLTDTQYF. The CDR3 DNA sequence: TGTGCCAGCAGTTCCAGGGAGGGTCTGACAGATACGCAGTATTTT.

The chain combines TRBV27 with TRBJ1-5; D may be TRBD1 (6 bases). Trimming removed 4 bases from V and 0 bases from J, with 13 bases in between. CDR3 size: 16 residues. CDR1 is MNHEY and CDR2 is SMNVEV in the germline V gene (reference sequence). CDR3 in DNA: TGTGCCAGCAGTTACCGCCAGGGGTATAGCAATCAGCCCCAGCATTTT. Amino acid sequence: CASSYRQGYSNQPQHF.

This clone came up once. The rearrangement links TRBV2 to TRBJ1-1; 7 bases line up with TRBD1. The length of the CDR3 is 16 residues. The V gene's germline CDR1 is SNHLY and CDR2 FYNNEI. Trimming cost V 9 bases and J 0 bases; bases outside gene matches: 13. The CDR3 nucleotides read TGTGCCAGTGGAAAGCAGGGGGACATCATGAACACTGAAGCTTTCTTT. Translation: CASGKQGDIMNTEAFF.

This sequence joins TRBV15 and TRBJ1-4; D may be TRBD1 (5 bases). Germline CDR1 reads LNHNV; CDR2 reads YYDKDF (reference sequence). V gave up 1 base and J gave up 1 base, with 10 bases separating them. The CDR3 has 16 residues. The CDR3 is CATSRGGRLTNEKLFF. The CDR3 region has the DNA TGTGCCACCAGCAGAGGGGGACGGTTAACTAATGAAAAACTGTTTTTT.

This clone was counted a single time. V gene TRBV2 combines with J gene TRBJ2-3; D may match TRBD1 or TRBD2 (5 bases each). V was pared by 7 bases and J by 0 bases, with 14 bases between. Germline loops: CDR1 SNHLY, CDR2 FYNNEI. This CDR3 comprises 15 residues. For the CDR3, the DNA is TGTGCCAGCACTCCTCGGGGCCGTAGCACAGATACGCAGTATTTT. This sequence encodes CASTPRGRSTDTQYF.

J is TRBJ1-5 and V is TRBV19, with D unresolved. With 2 bases removed from V and 9 bases from J, the gap between germline ends came to 11 bases. Germline CDR1 and CDR2: LNHDA and SQIVND (reference sequence). This CDR3 has 13 residues. CDR3 DNA sequence: TGTGCCAGTAGTATAACGGGCCTGGGGCCCCAGCATTTT. This codes for CASSITGLGPQHF.

This chain joins TRBV6-1 and TRBJ1-5, with no clear D. This CDR3 spans 15 amino acids. Germline V gene data show CDR1 as MNHNS and CDR2 as SASEGT. V lost 2 bases, J lost 0 bases, and 8 bases lay in between. CDR3 bases: TGTGCCAGCAGTGAAATGGTGTATAGCAATCAGCCCCAGCATTTT. It translates to CASSEMVYSNQPQHF.

The V call is TRBV6-2 or TRBV6-3, the J call TRBJ1-4, with D uncertain. The CDR3 extends over 14 amino acids. V shed 2 bases and J shed 7 bases, with 11 bases lying between them. The germline V gene has CDR1 MNHEY and CDR2 SVGEGT. CDR3 sequence reads: CASSYVGLTEKLFF. The CDR3 coding sequence is TGTGCCAGCAGTTACGTGGGATTGACTGAAAAACTGTTTTTT.

J is TRBJ1-5 and V is TRBV6-2 or TRBV6-3, with a weak D call TRBD1 (5 bases). This CDR3 spans 15 amino acids. CDR1 MNHEY and CDR2 SVGEGT come from the germline V gene. Deletions cut 5 bases from V and 0 bases from J, with 11 bases between. The CDR3 DNA follows: TGTGCCAGCAGTAGGGCAGGGAGTAGCAATCAGCCCCAGCATTTT. Translation gives CASSRAGSSNQPQHF.

The chain carries TRBV7-9 and TRBJ1-5; TRBD1 is a possible D gene (5 bases). Trimming removed 1 base at V and 6 bases at J, with 10 bases between. CDR1 and CDR2 (germline): SEHNR, FQNEAQ (reference sequence). There are 14 residues in the CDR3. The CDR3 region has the DNA TGTGCCAGCAGCTTAGAAGGGGCGGTTCAGCCCCAGCATTTT. Protein product: CASSLEGAVQPQHF.

The J gene is TRBJ1-5, the V gene TRBV12-3 or TRBV12-4; the D is unclear. V was cut by 6 bases and J by 7 bases, with 13 bases left in between. This CDR3 is built from 13 residues. The CDR3 bases are TGTGCCAGCAGGGACCTATGGGGACAGCCCCAGCATTTT. It codes for CASRDLWGQPQHF.

Note on this clone: In this CDR3 the conserved last residue, phenylalanine or tryptophan, is missing, so a read error is likely. The DNA is omitted, as the CDR3 cannot be located on it reliably, and the CDR3 follows TCRdb's listing. The chain is built from TRBV10-1 and TRBJ2-2; the table's D gene call, TRBD2, was not cross checked with the DNA. The CDR3 has 8 amino acids, counting both end residues. Germline V gene lookup returns CDR1 WNHNN and CDR2 SYGVQD (reference sequence). CDR3 sequence reads: CASTLGGG.